The entry below describes one T cell receptor (beta chain). The target antigen is unknown. This record comes from a study of cytomegalovirus exposure and HLA in healthy donors. Germline values: CDR1 LNHNV, CDR2 YYDKDF (reference sequence). V lost 1 base, J lost 4 bases, and 11 bases lay in between. The CDR3 sequence is 15 residues long. General study findings and limits: In a later analysis, DRB1 alleles had the most associated TCRs; HLA-C alleles the fewest. Presence/absence analysis assumed near-uniform sequencing depth across donors.

PCR involved 60 Vbeta and 13 Jbeta primers. TCRdb keeps only in-frame clones here, not all; method: immunoSEQ multiplex PCR. This table has 100,000 to 150,000 clones, less than 85% appearing once. The source is a female donor in good health and CMV-seronegative. Material: PBMCs. V gene TRBV15 combines with J gene TRBJ1-3; D gene ambiguous. The CDR3 reads CATSRVAGLGNTIYF. The CDR3 DNA reads as TGTGCCACCAGCAGAGTAGCTGGGTTGGGAAACACCATATATTTT.